A single sample gave rise to the 9 T cell receptor beta chains below, sequenced in a study of blood T cell repertoires in COVID-19. Profiled with immunoSEQ multiplex PCR; TCRdb holds only in-frame clones, not every one. The repertoire has about 200,000 clones, 89% of them found once; the top ten carry about 2.2%. Specimen: PBMCs or T cells enriched from blood (not recorded which). The receptors here all came from a woman in her thirties or forties with acute COVID-19.

The chain joins TRBV6-2 or TRBV6-3 to TRBJ1-5, with D possibly TRBD1 on 5 matching bases. Germline CDR1 MNHEY, CDR2 SVGEGT. With 0 bases removed from V and 7 bases from J, the gap between germline ends came to 13 bases. CDR3 length equals 15 residues. The DNA of the CDR3 is TGTGCCAGCAGTTACTCGCCAGGGATGAGACAGCCCCAGCATTTT. This translates into CASSYSPGMRQPQHF.

This clone has only a few counts. This chain joins TRBV5-1 and TRBJ2-2; the match to TRBD1 covers 7 bases. The CDR3 consists of 16 residues. Germline V lookup: CDR1 SGHRS, CDR2 YFSETQ. Germline trimming cut 0 bases from V and 4 bases from J; bases unmatched to any gene: 6. In nucleotides, the CDR3 is TGCGCCAGCAGCTTGGAAGGGGGACAGCTCACCGGGGAGCTGTTTTTT. Encoded protein: CASSLEGGQLTGELFF.

The genes are TRBV19 and TRBJ2-1; TRBD1 agrees at 8 bases. In germline, CDR1 is LNHDA, CDR2 SQIVND (reference sequence). Trimming took 5 bases from V and 0 from J; bases not matched to a gene: 6. This CDR3 spans 16 amino acids. The CDR3 loop is CASSSRTGSSYNEQFF. As DNA, the CDR3 is TGTGCCAGTAGTTCCCGGACAGGGAGCTCCTACAATGAGCAGTTCTTC.

This clone was recorded a few times. This chain connects TRBV28 to TRBJ2-3; 7 bases match TRBD2. This CDR3 has 13 amino acids. CDR1 is MDHEN, CDR2 SYDVKM, per germline. Unmatched junction bases numbered 14, after V lost 5 bases and J lost 15 bases. The CDR3 spells CASSPRTSRSEYF. CDR3 DNA sequence: TGTGCCAGCAGTCCACGGACTAGTCGTTCCGAATATTTT. Filled out from reference TRBV28 and TRBJ2-3, the complete variable domain reads DVKVTQSSRYLVKRTGEKVFLECVQDMDHENMFWYRQDPGLGLRLIYFSYDVKMKEKGDIPEGYSVSREKKERFSLILESASTNQTSMYLCASSPRTSRSEYFGPGTRLTVL.

CDR3 sequence (DNA): TGTGCCAGCAGTTACGGGGATCTGGGGCGCTACGAGCAGTACTTC. Translated, it gives CASSYGDLGRYEQYF. The chain links TRBV6-5 to TRBJ2-7; D is perhaps TRBD1 (5 bases). Germline CDR1 reads MNHEY; CDR2 reads SVGAGI. The CDR3 consists of 15 residues. Between the trimmed V and J ends, which lost 2 bases and 3 bases, there was a span of 14 bases.

The chain combines TRBV18 with TRBJ1-4, with D tentatively TRBD1 (6 bases). The CDR3 loop spans 16 amino acids. Germline V gene data show CDR1 as KGHSH and CDR2 as LQKENI. The ends were cut back, 3 bases at V and 5 bases at J, with 16 bases in the middle. The CDR3 is CASSPGQTWSNEKLFF. CDR3 in DNA: TGTGCCAGCTCACCCGGACAGACCTGGTCGAATGAAAAACTGTTTTTT.

The CDR3 DNA follows: TGTGCCATCAGTGAGTCGACGGGTGGGTACGAGCAGTACTTC. It codes for CAISESTGGYEQYF. The chain recombines TRBV10-3 with TRBJ2-7, with D unclear. Germline CDR1 and CDR2: ENHRY and SYGVKD. This CDR3 contains 14 residues. V was shortened by 0 bases and J by 4 bases, with 10 bases between the two germline ends.

The rearrangement links TRBV19 to TRBJ1-5; D perhaps matches TRBD1 (6 bases). The germline V gene encodes CDR1 LNHDA and CDR2 SQIVND (reference sequence). The V end lost 3 bases, the J end lost 7 bases, and 16 bases lay between the germline ends. This CDR3 contains 15 residues. The CDR3: CASSIYRTVGQPQHF. In DNA form, the CDR3 reads TGTGCCAGTAGTATTTATAGGACAGTGGGCCAGCCCCAGCATTTT.

This clone was counted once. This chain uses TRBV11-2 with TRBJ1-1, with a possible D match to TRBD1 (5 bases). Trimming removed 0 bases from V and 8 bases from J, with 10 bases in between. The CDR3 runs 13 residues. The germline CDR1 and CDR2 sequences are SGHAT and FQNNGV. CDR3 DNA sequence: TGTGCCAGCAGCTTAGAGGGGGGGACCGAAGCTTTCTTT. Translating gives CASSLEGGTEAFF.